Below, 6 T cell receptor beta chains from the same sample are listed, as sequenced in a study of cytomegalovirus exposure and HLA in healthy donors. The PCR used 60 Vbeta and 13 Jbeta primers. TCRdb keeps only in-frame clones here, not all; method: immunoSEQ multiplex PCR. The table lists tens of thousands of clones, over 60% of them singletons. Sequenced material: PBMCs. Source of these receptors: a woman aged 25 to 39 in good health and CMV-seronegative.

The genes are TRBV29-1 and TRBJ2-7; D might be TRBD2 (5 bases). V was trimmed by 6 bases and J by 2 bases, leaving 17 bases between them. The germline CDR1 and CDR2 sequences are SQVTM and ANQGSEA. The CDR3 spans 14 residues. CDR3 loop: CSVRRGEGPYEQYF. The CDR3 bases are TGCAGCGTCAGACGGGGAGAAGGACCCTACGAGCAGTACTTC.

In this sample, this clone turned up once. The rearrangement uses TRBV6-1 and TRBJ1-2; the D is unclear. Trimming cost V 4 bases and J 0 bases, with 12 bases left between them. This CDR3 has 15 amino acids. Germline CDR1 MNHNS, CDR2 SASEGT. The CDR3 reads CASSGRPLANYGYTF. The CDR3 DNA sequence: TGTGCCAGCAGTGGCCGGCCGCTAGCTAACTATGGCTACACCTTC.

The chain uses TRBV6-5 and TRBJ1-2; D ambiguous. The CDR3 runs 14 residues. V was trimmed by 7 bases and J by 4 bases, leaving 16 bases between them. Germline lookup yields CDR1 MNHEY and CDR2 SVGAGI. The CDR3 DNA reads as TGTGCCAGCACTGCCCGCCGGGAACCCTATGGCTACACCTTC. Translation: CASTARREPYGYTF.

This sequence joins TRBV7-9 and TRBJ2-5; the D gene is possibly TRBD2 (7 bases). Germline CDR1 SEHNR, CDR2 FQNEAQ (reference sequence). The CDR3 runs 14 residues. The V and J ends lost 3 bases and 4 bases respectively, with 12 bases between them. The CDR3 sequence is CASSFGGPSETQYF. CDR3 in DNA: TGTGCCAGCAGCTTCGGGGGGCCGTCAGAGACCCAGTACTTC.

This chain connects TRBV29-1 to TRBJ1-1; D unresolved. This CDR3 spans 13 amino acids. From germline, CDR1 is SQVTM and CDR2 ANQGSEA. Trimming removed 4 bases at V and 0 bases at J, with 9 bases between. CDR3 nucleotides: TGCAGCGTTGTGAGGAGGTTGAACACTGAAGCTTTCTTT. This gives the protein CSVVRRLNTEAFF.

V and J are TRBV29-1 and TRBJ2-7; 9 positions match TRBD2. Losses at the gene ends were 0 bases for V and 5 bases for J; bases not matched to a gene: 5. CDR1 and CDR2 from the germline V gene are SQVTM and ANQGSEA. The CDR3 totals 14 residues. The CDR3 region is CSVEDPLAGNEQYF. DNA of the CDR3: TGCAGCGTTGAAGATCCCCTAGCGGGGAACGAGCAGTACTTC.